This entry lists 18 T cell receptor beta chains sequenced from one sample in a study of regulatory and conventional T cells in RAG deficiency. Conventional CD4+ T cells were sorted from blood as CD25-low CD127-high cells. Repertoires were generated with immunoSEQ multiplex PCR, while TCRdb's copy carries only in-frame clones and drops some. In the table there are approximately 30,000 clones, approximately 96% of which are singletons. These sequences were also reported in another study, on regulatory T cells. That source adds: Primers: 52 TRBV forward and 13 TRBJ reverse.

Input material: CD25- CD4+ T cells sorted from blood. The receptors stem from a human donor in good health.

This chain joins TRBV6-4 and TRBJ2-5; tentative D call: TRBD2 (7 bases). Per germline, CDR1 MRHNA and CDR2 SNTAGT. V lost 6 bases and J 5 bases, leaving 13 bases between the germline ends. The CDR3 is 13 amino acids. Written as DNA, the CDR3 is TGTGCCAGCAGCCCCGGCGGGGGCGAGACCCAGTACTTC. It codes for CASSPGGGETQYF.

This clone was seen only once. The V gene is TRBV5-1, the J gene TRBJ2-5; TRBD2 aligns across 8 bases. V lost 0 bases to trimming and J lost 1 base; unmatched junction nucleotides: 2. From germline, CDR1 is SGHRS and CDR2 YFSETQ. There are 15 residues in the CDR3. The CDR3: CASSLAGGTQETQYF. The DNA of the CDR3 is TGCGCCAGCAGCTTGGCGGGAGGGACCCAAGAGACCCAGTACTTC.

The chain combines TRBV30 with TRBJ2-3; 8 nucleotides line up with TRBD1. The junction had 14 bases not matched to a gene; V was cut back by 2 bases and J by 4 bases. CDR1 is GTSNPN, CDR2 SVGIG, per germline (reference sequence). The CDR3 is 17 amino acids. The CDR3 nucleotides read TGTGCCTGGAGTCCCCGGACAGGGCGGGGAAGGGCAGATACGCAGTATTTT. This encodes CAWSPRTGRGRADTQYF.

The chain uses TRBV5-5 and TRBJ2-7; D perhaps matches TRBD2 (6 bases). V was cut by 2 bases and J by 4 bases, with 16 bases left in between. Germline V CDR1 and CDR2: SGHKS, YYEKEE (reference sequence). The CDR3 is made up of 15 amino acids. CDR3 in DNA: TGTGCCAGCAGCTTTATTACGGGGACTGGATACGAGCAGTACTTC. Translating gives CASSFITGTGYEQYF.

The chain combines TRBV2 with TRBJ2-2; no firm D call. The CDR3 consists of 14 residues. V lost 2 bases, J lost 6 bases, and 10 bases lay in between. Germline assignment: CDR1 SNHLY and CDR2 FYNNEI. CDR3 sequence reads: CASSEFSPAGELFF. For the CDR3, the DNA is TGTGCCAGCAGTGAATTTTCCCCCGCCGGGGAGCTGTTTTTT.

The chain joins TRBV6-4 to TRBJ2-3, with 7 positions matching TRBD1. Germline V gene data show CDR1 as MRHNA and CDR2 as SNTAGT. Trimming took 4 bases from V and 2 from J; bases not matched to a gene: 9. This CDR3 spans 16 amino acids. CDR3 protein: CASSASWDRFTDTQYF. The CDR3 nucleotides are TGTGCCAGCAGTGCCTCGTGGGACAGATTCACAGATACGCAGTATTTT.

The chain recombines TRBV11-3 with TRBJ2-5; tentative D call: TRBD1 (6 bases). The CDR3 extends over 11 amino acids. Germline CDR1 SGHNT, CDR2 YENEEA. V gave up 5 bases and J gave up 5 bases, with 6 bases separating them. DNA of the CDR3: TGTGCCAGCAGCCAGGGGGAGACCCAGTACTTC. Translation gives CASSQGETQYF.

The chain carries TRBV6-5 and TRBJ2-3, with 8 bases fitting TRBD2. Germline values: CDR1 MNHEY, CDR2 SVGAGI. The ends lost 0 bases at V and 4 bases at J; junction bases unmatched: 6. This CDR3 comprises 16 residues. DNA for the CDR3: TGTGCCAGCAGTTACTCGGGACTAGGAGGCGCAGATACGCAGTATTTT. It encodes CASSYSGLGGADTQYF.

This sequence joins TRBV30 and TRBJ2-1, with 8 bases fitting TRBD2. V lost 2 bases to trimming and J lost 9 bases; unmatched junction nucleotides: 15. CDR1 is GTSNPN, CDR2 SVGIG, per germline (reference sequence). CDR3 length: 16 residues. In DNA form, the CDR3 reads TGTGCCTGGAGTCTACCCAGGCTCGGGGGGGAGGTTGAGCAGTTCTTC. Amino acids: CAWSLPRLGGEVEQFF.

The chain employs TRBV9 and TRBJ1-3, with 7 nucleotides matching TRBD1. The germline CDR1 and CDR2 sequences are SGDLS and YYNGEE. The junction had 4 bases not matched to a gene; V was cut back by 0 bases and J by 4 bases. The CDR3 length is 15 residues. CDR3 protein: CASSVEGALGNTIYF. In nucleotides, the CDR3 is TGTGCCAGCAGCGTAGAGGGGGCGCTCGGAAACACCATATATTTT.

This rearrangement joins TRBV19 to TRBJ1-2, with 7 nucleotides matching TRBD1. This CDR3 region has 14 residues. The germline V gene has CDR1 LNHDA and CDR2 SQIVND (reference sequence). V dropped 4 bases and J dropped 2; count of bases not matched to a gene: 4. CDR3 amino acids: CASSTTDRNYGYTF. The CDR3 nucleotides are TGTGCCAGTAGTACGACGGACAGGAACTATGGCTACACCTTC.

The chain uses TRBV7-9 and TRBJ2-2; 9 bases map to TRBD2. The CDR3 totals 16 residues. J was trimmed by 4 bases and V by 2 bases; bases with no gene match: 5. From germline, CDR1 is SEHNR and CDR2 FQNEAQ (reference sequence). The CDR3 DNA is TGTGCCAGCAGCTTAACATTAGCGGGAGCCACCGGGGAGCTGTTTTTT. Its translation is CASSLTLAGATGELFF.

The count of this clone is one. The V gene is TRBV18, the J gene TRBJ1-1, with 8 bases matching TRBD1. V shed 2 bases, J shed 1 base, and the junction held 6 bases outside the gene matches. CDR3 length equals 16 residues. The germline V gene has CDR1 KGHSH and CDR2 LQKENI. The CDR3 spells CASSPGAGGPNTEAFF. CDR3 nucleotide sequence: TGTGCCAGCTCACCAGGGGCAGGGGGCCCGAACACTGAAGCTTTCTTT. Together with reference TRBV18 and TRBJ1-1, the CDR3 gives the full variable domain: NAGVMQNPRHLVRRRGQEARLRCSPMKGHSHVYWYRQLPEEGLKFMVYLQKENIIDESGMPKERFSAEFPKEGPSILRIQQVVRGDSAAYFCASSPGAGGPNTEAFFGQGTRLTVV.

This chain uses TRBV7-2 with TRBJ2-5; D is unclear. Germline assignment: CDR1 SGHTA and CDR2 FQGNSA. Trimming shortened V by 6 bases and J by 6 bases, and 14 bases separated the two germline ends. CDR3 length: 13 amino acids. The CDR3: CASRVNQLKTQYF. The CDR3 region has the DNA TGTGCCAGCAGAGTGAACCAGTTAAAGACCCAGTACTTC. The variable domain in full, completed from reference TRBV7-2 and TRBJ2-5, reads GAGVSQSPSNKVTEKGKDVELRCDPISGHTALYWYRQSLGQGLEFLIYFQGNSAPDKSGLPSDRFSAERTGGSVSTLTIQRTQQEDSAVYLCASRVNQLKTQYFGPGTRLLVL.

V gene TRBV20-1 combines with J gene TRBJ1-1; D remains ambiguous. The length of the CDR3 is 11 residues. Germline assignment: CDR1 DFQATT and CDR2 SNEGSKA (reference sequence). Trimming cost V 6 bases and J 5 bases, with 10 bases left between them. CDR3 in DNA: TGCAGTGCAGACGGGTGGACTGAAGCTTTCTTT. This encodes CSADGWTEAFF.

The chain couples TRBV5-8 to TRBJ1-1; 8 bases align to TRBD1. The CDR3 spans 12 residues. In germline, CDR1 is SGHTS, CDR2 YDEGEE. Trimming took 10 bases from V and 4 from J; bases not matched to a gene: 6. For the CDR3, the DNA is TGTGCCGGACAGGGAAGGCGCACTGAAGCTTTCTTT. This encodes CAGQGRRTEAFF.

The chain links TRBV18 to TRBJ1-1; D unresolved. The germline V and J ends were trimmed by 0 bases and 6 bases, with 14 bases remaining between them. CDR1 and CDR2 from the germline V gene are KGHSH and LQKENI. There are 15 residues in the CDR3. The CDR3 protein is CASSPPARGHSEAFF. In DNA form, the CDR3 reads TGTGCCAGCTCACCACCGGCCCGGGGTCACTCTGAAGCTTTCTTT.

This clone appeared a few times. V is TRBV6-6 and J is TRBJ1-3; 8 bases align to TRBD1. Germline-derived CDR1 and CDR2 are MNHNY and SVGAGI (reference sequence). CDR3 size: 14 residues. V shed 6 bases, J shed 6 bases, and the junction held 7 bases outside the gene matches. The CDR3 is CASSLDRVENTIYF. The CDR3 bases are TGTGCCAGCAGCTTGGACAGGGTGGAAAACACCATATATTTT.